This T cell receptor beta chain originates from a study of shared clonotypes between healthy human individuals. The assay used deep level. This table comes from immunoSEQ multiplex PCR, and its TCRdb copy is limited to in-frame clones, with some not included. The data show about 2 million clones, with roughly 96% seen just once and approximately 0.13% held by the top ten. Germline values: CDR1 SEHNR, CDR2 FQNEAQ (reference sequence). The J segment lost 3 bases and the V segment lost 5 bases, leaving 8 bases of the junction unmatched. The CDR3 sequence is 15 residues long. The CD4+ fraction was divided into a CD45RA+ naive subset and a CD45RA-negative memory subset.

The genes are TRBV7-9 and TRBJ2-7; TRBD1 agrees at 9 bases. This receptor was obtained from a young man in good health. The sequencing sample was made of naive CD4+ T cells sorted from blood. As to subset: CD45RA+ positively selected. CDR3: CASSPRQGVDYEQYF. CDR3 DNA sequence: TGTGCCAGCAGCCCCCGACAGGGGGTGGACTACGAGCAGTACTTC.